This is a list of T cell receptor beta chains from one sample in a study of siplizumab effects on memory and regulatory T cells. Profiling relied on immunoSEQ multiplex PCR, and the TCRdb table lists in-frame clones only, not all of them. The sample holds roughly 50,000 clones, 85% to 95% seen once. Sequenced: CD8+ T cells sorted from blood. The receptors were gathered from a human donor in good health. Both conserved end residues are part of each CDR3. Fields, in order: D gene, J gene, V gene, clone size, CDR3 DNA, CDR3 protein. D genes are given only for firm matches. Part of the rows lack a size; the others show once, few, many or a class for expanded clones.

>.|TRBJ2-7|TRBV27|.
TGTGCCAGCAGCGGTGGGGTCTCCTACGAGCAGTACTTC
CASSGGVSYEQYF
>TRBD1|TRBJ1-1|TRBV5-8|once
TGTGCCAGCAGCCCCCCAAGTACAGGGGAGCTAGAAGCTTTCTTT
CASSPPSTGELEAFF
>TRBD2|TRBJ2-7|TRBV5-4|.
TGTGCCAGCACCAATGCGGCGGGGGGTTCCTACGAGCAGTACTTC
CASTNAAGGSYEQYF
>.|TRBJ2-5|TRBV7-9|.
TGTGCCAGCAGCTTAGACAGCGAATTTGAGACCCAGTACTTC
CASSLDSEFETQYF
>.|TRBJ2-5|TRBV5-6|.
TGTGCCAGCAGGCTACAGGGTGGGGAGACCCAGTACTTC
CASRLQGGETQYF
>.|TRBJ2-1|TRBV7-9|.
TGTGCCAGCAGCATTAGCGTATCCTACAATGAGCAGTTCTTC
CASSISVSYNEQFF
>TRBD1|TRBJ2-7|TRBV15|.
TGTGCCACCAGCAGAGAAGTATCTGGACAGGGCTCCTACGAGCAGTACTTC
CATSREVSGQGSYEQYF
>TRBD2|TRBJ2-7|TRBV4-2|.
TGTGCCAGCAGCAAACCGGGACTAGCGGACTACGAGCAGTACTTC
CASSKPGLADYEQYF
>.|TRBJ1-1|TRBV30|.
TGTGCCTGGAGTAACGTCGGGGGTGAGACTGAAGCTTTCTTT
CAWSNVGGETEAFF
>.|TRBJ1-1|TRBV7-9|few
TGTGCCAGCAGCCACTTGGGGCCGAACACTGAAGCTTTCTTT
CASSHLGPNTEAFF
>.|TRBJ2-1|TRBV14|few
TGTGCCAGCAGCCACGGGCACACGATCTACAATGAGCAGTTCTTC
CASSHGHTIYNEQFF
>.|TRBJ2-7|TRBV30|.
TGTGCCTGGAGGGACGGGAGATCCTACGAGCAGTACTTC
CAWRDGRSYEQYF
>.|TRBJ1-5|TRBV4-1|.
TGCGCCAGCAGCCAATCTACTGAAAGCAATCAGCCCCAGCATTTT
CASSQSTESNQPQHF
>TRBD2|TRBJ2-7|TRBV27|.
TGTGCCAGCAGGTTCGTGGGAGGGAGCTCCTACGAGCAGTACTTC
CASRFVGGSSYEQYF
>.|TRBJ1-2|TRBV11-2|.
TGTGCCAGCAGCCAAACAATGATCAATATCAGGCCCACATCGGGTGGCTACACCTTC
CASSQTMINIRPTSGGYTF
>.|TRBJ1-1|TRBV27|.
TGTGCCAGCAGTACAGGGAACATGAACACTGAAGCTTTCTTT
CASSTGNMNTEAFF
>TRBD2|TRBJ2-1|TRBV4-2|.
TGTGCCAGCAGCCAAGTTGGCCTACTAGCGGGGCCCTACAATGAGCAGTTCTTC
CASSQVGLLAGPYNEQFF
>.|TRBJ1-1|TRBV28|.
TGTGCCAGCAGTTTTGTGGGGAACACTGAAGCTTTCTTT
CASSFVGNTEAFF
>.|TRBJ2-7|TRBV10-3|.
TGTGCCATCAGTGAGCTCGGGACAGAGCAGTACTTC
CAISELGTEQYF
>.|TRBJ2-3|TRBV27|.
TGTGCCAGTGCTACAGGTGATGATACGCAGTATTTT
CASATGDDTQYF
>.|TRBJ2-2|TRBV18|few
TGTGCCAGCTCACCATCCTCGTGGCTTATGGAGCTGTTTTTT
CASSPSSWLMELFF
>.|TRBJ2-3|TRBV7-8|.
TGTGCCAGCAGCTTTCGCCCTGATACGCAGTATTTT
CASSFRPDTQYF
>.|TRBJ2-1|TRBV7-9|.
TGTGCCAGCAACCGTCAGGATGAGCAGTTCTTC
CASNRQDEQFF
>.|TRBJ1-1|TRBV28|.
TGTGCCAGCAGCCTCCTCATGAACACTGAAGCTTTCTTT
CASSLLMNTEAFF